This TCR beta chain was sequenced during a study of cytomegalovirus exposure and HLA in healthy donors. Study information: Within the Caucasian-associated ancestry cluster were approximately 77% of the approximately 370 genotyped donors.

Study-level results: In a later analysis, donors in an Asian-associated ancestry cluster reportedly had fewer N-insertions in productive TCRs than the cohort mean.

The PCR used 60 Vbeta and 13 Jbeta primers. The repertoire was sequenced with immunoSEQ multiplex PCR; TCRdb's copy has only in-frame clones and lacks some. This sample yields fewer than 120,000 clones, of which 80% are seen a single time; over 2.5% belongs to the top ten. The V and J ends lost 4 bases and 4 bases respectively, with 20 bases between them. The CDR3 totals 17 residues. Germline V CDR1 and CDR2: MDHEN, SYDVKM. In regard to this clone: The antigen remains unidentified.

This receptor was taken from an older woman in good health and CMV-seropositive. Sequenced: PBMCs. The gene calls are TRBV28 and TRBJ1-3; no reliable D call. This CDR3 is CASSSGSAAPRGNTIYF. For the CDR3, the DNA is TGTGCCAGCAGTTCGGGGTCAGCGGCACCTCGCGGAAACACCATATATTTT.